The rows below give T cell receptor beta chains drawn from one sample of a study of human T cells and chemical hapten exposure. Each CDR3 protein gets one entry after TCRdb re-called the RACE reads with MiXCR. This sample has about 92,000 distinct CDR3 sequences, with 9.6% found just once. The material sequenced was whole blood, taken in connection with sensitization to the hapten diphenylcyclopropenone (DPC). The source of these receptors is a woman aged 40 to 50 with alopecia areata. Some clones in this sample may be carry-over from other donors' samples. Both conserved end residues are part of each CDR3. A D gene is named only where the DNA matches it firmly. A row's size may be missing; if present it is once, few, many or a size class.

>TRBD1|many|TRBV4-1|TRBJ1-2
TGCGCCAGCAGCCAAGATCGGACAGGGAACTATGGCTACACCTTC
CASSQDRTGNYGYTF
>TRBD1|NA|TRBV7-9|TRBJ2-7
TGTGCCAGCAGCTTAGGGACCCTAAACAGGGGCGAGCAGTACTTC
CASSLGTLNRGEQYF
>NA|NA|TRBV11-2|TRBJ1-2
TGTGCCAGCAGCTTAGTTAGGGGTACTCACTATGGCTACACCTTC
CASSLVRGTHYGYTF
>NA|many|TRBV20-1|TRBJ2-1
TGCAGTGTAGCAGGGTATTATCGGTACAATGAGCAGTTCTTC
CSVAGYYRYNEQFF
>TRBD2|many|TRBV6-6|TRBJ2-6
TGTGCCAGCAGTCGCCTAGGCTGGGGAGGGTCTGGGGCCAACGTCCTGACTTTC
CASSRLGWGGSGANVLTF
>TRBD1|few|TRBV10-3|TRBJ2-5
TGTGCCACGAATGACAGGGGAGAGACCCAGTACTTC
CATNDRGETQYF
>NA|NA|TRBV12-3/TRBV12-4|TRBJ1-1
TGTGCCAGCAGTGGACAGTTACTCACTGAAGCTTTCTTT
CASSGQLLTEAFF
>NA|NA|TRBV27|TRBJ1-6
TGTGCCAGCAGTCAACACAGAGGGTCACCCCTCCACTTT
CASSQHRGSPLHF
>TRBD2|many|TRBV20-1|TRBJ2-3
TGCAGTGCTAGAGATACCGGGACTAGCGGCACAGATACGCAGTATTTT
CSARDTGTSGTDTQYF
>NA|many|TRBV14|TRBJ2-1
TGTGCCAGCAGCCAAGATTGGGGATGGTACAATGAGCAGTTCTTC
CASSQDWGWYNEQFF
>TRBD1|many|TRBV5-6|TRBJ2-4
TGTGCCAGCAGCTTAACAGGGGATGTGGCCAAAAACATTCAGTACTTC
CASSLTGDVAKNIQYF
>NA|many|TRBV28|TRBJ2-3
TGTGCCAGCAGTTCCACAGGGCGGGCCACAGATACGCAGTATTTT
CASSSTGRATDTQYF
>NA|few|TRBV29-1|TRBJ2-3
TGCAGCTTCGTGCAGAGCACAGATACGCAGTATTTT
CSFVQSTDTQYF
>TRBD2|NA|TRBV6-5|TRBJ2-5
TGTGCCAGCAGTTACGTCCTAGCGGGGCAAGAGACCCAGTACTTC
CASSYVLAGQETQYF
>TRBD1|many|TRBV9|TRBJ1-2
TGTGCCAGCAGCGTCCCAATACAGGGGAAAGGTGGCTACACCTTC
CASSVPIQGKGGYTF
>TRBD1|many|TRBV28|TRBJ2-1
TGTGCCAGCAGTTTTAGGGGGCCCTCCTACAATGAGCAGTTCTTC
CASSFRGPSYNEQFF
>NA|NA|TRBV5-1|TRBJ2-5
TGCGCCAGCAGCTTGAGTTCGGAGACCCAGTACTTC
CASSLSSETQYF
>NA|many|TRBV6-5|TRBJ2-3
TGTGCCAGCAGTTACGCGGGGGCCCGCACAGATACGCAGTATTTT
CASSYAGARTDTQYF
>NA|NA|TRBV10-1|TRBJ2-3
TGCGCCAGCAGTGAGGGGGGCTTCTCTAGCACAGATACGCAGTATTTT
CASSEGGFSSTDTQYF
>TRBD2|few|TRBV28|TRBJ2-7
TGTGCCAGCAGCTCTAGCGGGGGGGCAACCTACGAGCAGTACTTC
CASSSSGGATYEQYF
>NA|few|TRBV23-1|TRBJ2-5
TGCCCCGGCTACCCAGGGCAAGAGACCCAGTACTTC
CPGYPGQETQYF
>NA|many|TRBV4-3|TRBJ1-6
TGCGCCAGCAGCCAAGAACTACGCACAGGGAACTCACCCCTCCACTTT
CASSQELRTGNSPLHF
>NA|many|TRBV10-3|TRBJ2-3
TGTGCCATCAATCTAGGGCAGGGAGAAAATACGCAGTATTTT
CAINLGQGENTQYF
>NA|many|TRBV4-2|TRBJ2-7
TGTGCCAGCAGCCAAGCAGGGACCAACTCCTACGAGCAGTACTTC
CASSQAGTNSYEQYF
>TRBD1|NA|TRBV20-1|TRBJ2-7
TGCAGTGCTAGAGACCGGGACAGCCTACGAGGGGAGCAGTACTTC
CSARDRDSLRGEQYF
>NA|NA|TRBV20-1|TRBJ2-5
TGCAGTGCTACAACGGGCCCAATAAGGGAGACCCAGTACTTC
CSATTGPIRETQYF
>NA|NA|TRBV20-1|TRBJ2-3
TGCAGTGCTGGTTACGGCACAGATACGCAGTATTTT
CSAGYGTDTQYF
>NA|NA|TRBV12-2|TRBJ1-1
TGTGCAAGTCGCTCACCGGGACGACACCCGATCTTT
CASRSPGRHPIF
>NA|many|TRBV6-5|TRBJ2-2
TGTGCCAGCAGTTACTCGACAGCCGGCGGGGAGCTGTTTTTT
CASSYSTAGGELFF
>NA|many|TRBV28|TRBJ2-7
TGTGCCAGCAGTTCAGTGTCCTACGAGCAGTACTTC
CASSSVSYEQYF
>NA|many|TRBV7-3|TRBJ1-1
TGTGCCAGCAGCTTTTCGTCGGGGACTGAAGCTTTCTTT
CASSFSSGTEAFF
>NA|many|TRBV6-1|TRBJ2-1
TGTGCCAGCAGTGAACGGGGGGCCTCGGCCTGGCAGTTCTTC
CASSERGASAWQFF
>TRBD2|many|TRBV27|TRBJ2-3
TGTGCCAGCAGTTTATGGGCTAGCGGGGGTGCAGATACGCAGTATTTT
CASSLWASGGADTQYF
>NA|many|TRBV6-5|TRBJ1-5
TGTGCCAGCAGTTACTGGGGGAATCAGCCCCAGCATTTT
CASSYWGNQPQHF
>NA|NA|TRBV15|TRBJ1-2
TGTGCCACCAGCCCCGCCAAAGGGGTGGGCTACACCTTC
CATSPAKGVGYTF
>NA|many|TRBV5-1|TRBJ1-6
TGCGCCAGCAGCTTGGAGGGACCGAGCTCCTATAATTCACCCCTCCACTTT
CASSLEGPSSYNSPLHF
>TRBD1|NA|TRBV10-3|TRBJ1-5
TGTGCCATCAGTGAGTCGGGGACAGATGGTCAGCCCCAGCATTTT
CAISESGTDGQPQHF
>NA|NA|TRBV5-4|TRBJ1-6
TGTGCCAGCAGCTACGACAGTTCACCCCTCCACTTT
CASSYDSSPLHF
>NA|NA|TRBV7-2|TRBJ1-4
TGTGCCAGCAGCTTGCTTGGACGGGGCTTTGGGGAAAAACTGTTTTTT
CASSLLGRGFGEKLFF
>NA|many|TRBV20-1|TRBJ2-7
TGCAGTGCTAGGCAGCGGCAGGGTATTTCCTACGAGCAGTACTTC
CSARQRQGISYEQYF
>TRBD1|few|TRBV12-3/TRBV12-4|TRBJ2-3
TGTGCCAGCACTCCTGACCCTGGGGACAGGGGGCGGACAGATACGCAGTATTTT
CASTPDPGDRGRTDTQYF
>NA|many|TRBV29-1|TRBJ1-2
TGCAGCGTTGATCGGGACGGACAATTTAACTATGGCTACACCTTC
CSVDRDGQFNYGYTF
>NA|few|TRBV7-8|TRBJ2-2
TGTGCCAGCAGCTTCCAGGGGCCGGCCGGGGGGGAGCTGTTTTTT
CASSFQGPAGGELFF
>NA|NA|TRBV6-2/TRBV6-3|TRBJ2-5
TGTGCCAGCAGTTACCAGGAACTGGAGACCCAGTACTTC
CASSYQELETQYF
>TRBD2|many|TRBV5-1|TRBJ2-1
TGCGCCAGCAGCTTCTCACTAGCGGGGGCCAATGAGCAGTTCTTC
CASSFSLAGANEQFF
>TRBD1|NA|TRBV12-3/TRBV12-4|TRBJ1-1
TGTGCCAGCAGGCGCCGGGACAGGGGGTTAGGGAACACTGAAGCTTTCTTT
CASRRRDRGLGNTEAFF
>NA|few|TRBV28|TRBJ2-7
TGTGCCAGCAACGCAGGCGGGATCCCCTACGAGCAGTACTTC
CASNAGGIPYEQYF
>NA|NA|TRBV6-6|TRBJ1-5
TGTGCCAGCAGTCCCCGGGATAGCAATCAGCCCCAGCATTTT
CASSPRDSNQPQHF
>TRBD1|few|TRBV20-1|TRBJ2-3
TGCAGTGCTAGACCTGGACAGGGGGCTCGAGATACGCAGTATTTT
CSARPGQGARDTQYF
>TRBD1|many|TRBV15|TRBJ1-4
TGTGCCACCAGCAGACCGGGACAGGGGGTTGAAAAACTGTTTTTT
CATSRPGQGVEKLFF
>NA|many|TRBV4-3|TRBJ2-4
TGCGCCAGCAGCCAGTCAGGGGCCCCTGTGTCGGAAAACATTCAGTACTTC
CASSQSGAPVSENIQYF
>TRBD2|few|TRBV6-5|TRBJ2-2
TGTGCCGTCCGGGGCGGGGGTAACACCGGGGAGCTGTTTTTT
CAVRGGGNTGELFF
>TRBD1|few|TRBV5-1|TRBJ2-6
TGCGCCAGCAGCTCGCAGGGGGCTAGCTCTGGGGCCAACGTCCTGACTTTC
CASSSQGASSGANVLTF
>NA|NA|TRBV6-6|TRBJ1-2
TGTGCCAGCAGCCCTGGACAGAACTATGGCTACACCTTC
CASSPGQNYGYTF